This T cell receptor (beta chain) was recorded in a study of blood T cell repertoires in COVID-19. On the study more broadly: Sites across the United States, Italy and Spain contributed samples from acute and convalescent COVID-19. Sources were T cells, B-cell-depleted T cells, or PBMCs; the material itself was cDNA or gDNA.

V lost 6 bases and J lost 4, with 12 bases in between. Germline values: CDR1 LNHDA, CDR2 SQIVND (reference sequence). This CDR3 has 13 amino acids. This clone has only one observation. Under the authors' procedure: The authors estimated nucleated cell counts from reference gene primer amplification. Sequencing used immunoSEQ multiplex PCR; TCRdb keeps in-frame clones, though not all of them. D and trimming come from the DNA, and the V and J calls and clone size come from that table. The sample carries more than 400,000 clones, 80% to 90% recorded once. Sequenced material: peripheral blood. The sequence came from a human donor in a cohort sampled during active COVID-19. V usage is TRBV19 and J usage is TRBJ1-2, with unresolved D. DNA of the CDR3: TGTGCCAGTAGCAGTGGGAGATCCTATGGCTACACCTTC. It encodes CASSSGRSYGYTF.